Presented here are 6 T cell receptor beta chains from one specimen sequenced in a study of blood T cell repertoires in COVID-19. Sequenced by immunoSEQ multiplex PCR; TCRdb stores in-frame clones only, minus some. This sample has about 170,000 clones; around nine tenths occur once, and the top ten carry around 2.1%. Sequenced sample: peripheral blood. The receptors derive from a man aged 50-60 years who had recovered from COVID-19.

The V gene is TRBV6-5, the J gene TRBJ1-3; D perhaps matches TRBD1 (6 bases). Trimming pared 8 bases from V and 4 bases from J, leaving 9 bases between. The germline CDR1 and CDR2 sequences are MNHEY and SVGAGI. The CDR3 runs to 12 residues. The CDR3: CASRDIGNTIYF. The DNA for the CDR3 is TGTGCCAGCCGGGACATCGGAAACACCATATATTTT.

The J gene is TRBJ1-4, the V gene TRBV7-8, with TRBD1 matching over 12 bases. The CDR3 sequence is 18 residues long. Per germline, CDR1 SGHVS and CDR2 FQNEAQ. The junction had 10 bases not matched to a gene; V was cut back by 0 bases and J by 8 bases. The CDR3 bases are TGTGCCAGCAGCTTAGCGGGGACAGGGGGCCTCAGGATCGAAAAACTGTTTTTT. This codes for CASSLAGTGGLRIEKLFF.

The gene calls are TRBV28 and TRBJ2-6; 8 bases line up with TRBD1. Germline CDR1 and CDR2: MDHEN and SYDVKM. After removal of 3 bases from V and 0 bases from J, the junction contained 1 base not matched to a gene. There are 16 residues in the CDR3. The CDR3 loop is CASSLGQVSGANVLTF. CDR3 coding DNA: TGTGCCAGCAGTTTGGGACAGGTCTCTGGGGCCAACGTCCTGACTTTC.

This chain connects TRBV27 to TRBJ2-3, with a possible D match to TRBD1 (6 bases). CDR1 is MNHEY, CDR2 SMNVEV, per germline (reference sequence). The V gene lost 5 bases and the J gene lost 1 base, with 19 bases spanning the gap. This CDR3 has 17 amino acids. The CDR3 region has the DNA TGTGCCAGCAGTCTAAGCCTACAGGGTACTGGCACAGATACGCAGTATTTT. Amino acid sequence: CASSLSLQGTGTDTQYF.

CDR3 sequence reads: CASSQDPGTDTQYF. CDR3 nucleotides: TGCGCCAGCAGCCAAGACCCGGGAACAGATACGCAGTATTTT. This chain links TRBV4-1 with TRBJ2-3, with a tentative D call TRBD2 (5 bases). Germline values: CDR1 MGHRA, CDR2 YSYEKL. V was pared by 0 bases and J by 3 bases, with 7 bases between. The length of the CDR3 is 14 residues.

There are a few counts of this clone. This chain uses TRBV9 with TRBJ1-2; 8 bases line up with TRBD1. Germline V gene lookup returns CDR1 SGDLS and CDR2 YYNGEE. V was pared by 4 bases and J by 0 bases, with 17 bases of the junction left unmatched. This CDR3 spans 19 amino acids. The CDR3: CASSPVPADRAFPNYGYTF. CDR3 sequence (DNA): TGTGCCAGCAGCCCCGTCCCTGCGGACAGGGCTTTCCCTAACTATGGCTACACCTTC.